This T cell receptor beta chain comes out of a study of blood T cell repertoires in COVID-19. Profiling relied on immunoSEQ multiplex PCR, and the TCRdb table lists in-frame clones only, not all of them. The repertoire holds more than 200,000 clones, over 80% seen once, with 1.9% in the top ten. The clonotype comes from a woman under 30 who had recovered from COVID-19. The material sequenced was PBMCs or T cells enriched from blood (not recorded which).

The CDR3 coding sequence is TGCGCCAGCAGCTTGGTTCCCGGGAGCACTGAAGCTTTCTTT. This sequence encodes CASSLVPGSTEAFF. V gene TRBV5-1 combines with J gene TRBJ1-1; D gene uncertain. Trimming shortened V by 0 bases and J by 4 bases, and 10 bases separated the two germline ends. CDR3 length: 14 amino acids. CDR1 and CDR2 (germline): SGHRS, YFSETQ.